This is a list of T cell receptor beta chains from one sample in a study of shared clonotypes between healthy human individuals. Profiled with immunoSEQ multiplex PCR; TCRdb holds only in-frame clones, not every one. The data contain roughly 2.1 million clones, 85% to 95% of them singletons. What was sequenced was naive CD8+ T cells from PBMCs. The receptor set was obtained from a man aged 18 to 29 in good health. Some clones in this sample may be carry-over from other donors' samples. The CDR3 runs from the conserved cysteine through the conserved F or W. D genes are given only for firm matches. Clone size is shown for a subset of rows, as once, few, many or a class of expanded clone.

CDR3nt: TGTGCCAGCAGCTTGTCACCGCCGGGGCAAGAGACCCAGTACTTC
CDR3aa: CASSLSPPGQETQYF
abundance: -
j_gene: TRBJ2-5
d_gene: -
v_gene: TRBV5-4
len: 15

CDR3nt: TGTGCCAGCAGATACGCTAGCGGGAACGCTGCATACGAGCAGTACTTC
CDR3aa: CASRYASGNAAYEQYF
abundance: once
j_gene: TRBJ2-7
d_gene: TRBD2
v_gene: TRBV27
len: 16

CDR3nt: TGTGCCAGCACCCTCGGCGGCGCTAACAATGAGCAGTTCTTC
CDR3aa: CASTLGGANNEQFF
abundance: -
j_gene: TRBJ2-1
d_gene: -
v_gene: TRBV11-2
len: 14

CDR3nt: TGTGCCAGCAGCTCTGGACAGGGGGGACGAAAACTGTTTTTT
CDR3aa: CASSSGQGGRKLFF
abundance: -
j_gene: TRBJ1-4
d_gene: TRBD1
v_gene: TRBV9
len: 14

CDR3nt: TGTGCCAGCAATCAGGTAGACATCGTCTATGGCTACACCTTC
CDR3aa: CASNQVDIVYGYTF
abundance: -
j_gene: TRBJ1-2
d_gene: -
v_gene: TRBV7-2
len: 14

CDR3nt: TGTGCCAGCAGTGAACCGCCGGGACAGGGAAACTATGGCTACACCTTC
CDR3aa: CASSEPPGQGNYGYTF
abundance: -
j_gene: TRBJ1-2
d_gene: TRBD1
v_gene: TRBV6-1
len: 16

CDR3nt: TGTGCCAGCAGCCTCAAATGGGCAGATACGCAGTATTTT
CDR3aa: CASSLKWADTQYF
abundance: -
j_gene: TRBJ2-3
d_gene: -
v_gene: TRBV4-2
len: 13

CDR3nt: TGTGCCAGCAAGACAGGGTTAGAGCAGTTCTTC
CDR3aa: CASKTGLEQFF
abundance: -
j_gene: TRBJ2-1
d_gene: TRBD1
v_gene: TRBV6-6
len: 11

CDR3nt: TGTGCCAGCAGTGAAGGGGTGAGCTCCTACAATGAGCAGTTCTTC
CDR3aa: CASSEGVSSYNEQFF
abundance: -
j_gene: TRBJ2-1
d_gene: -
v_gene: TRBV6-1
len: 15

CDR3nt: TGTGCCAGCAGTTTGGGACAGGGGGCCACTGAAGCTTTCTTT
CDR3aa: CASSLGQGATEAFF
abundance: few
j_gene: TRBJ1-1
d_gene: TRBD1
v_gene: TRBV28
len: 14

CDR3nt: TGTGCCAGCAGCTTCCAGGGGGCGCCCACAGATACGCAGTATTTT
CDR3aa: CASSFQGAPTDTQYF
abundance: once
j_gene: TRBJ2-3
d_gene: TRBD1
v_gene: TRBV7-9
len: 15

CDR3nt: TGTGCCAGCAGCCCCGCGAGGCCATTGAACACTGAAGCTTTCTTT
CDR3aa: CASSPARPLNTEAFF
abundance: -
j_gene: TRBJ1-1
d_gene: -
v_gene: TRBV14
len: 15

CDR3nt: TGCAGCGTTTTAGGGGGGAGGGCTGAAGCTTTCTTT
CDR3aa: CSVLGGRAEAFF
abundance: -
j_gene: TRBJ1-1
d_gene: -
v_gene: TRBV29-1
len: 12

CDR3nt: TGTGCCAGCAGCCGGGTGGACAGCTACGAGCAGTACTTC
CDR3aa: CASSRVDSYEQYF
abundance: -
j_gene: TRBJ2-7
d_gene: -
v_gene: TRBV27
len: 13

CDR3nt: TGTGCCAGCAGACGACTAGCGGGTTCGTTGGATGAGCAGTTCTTC
CDR3aa: CASRRLAGSLDEQFF
abundance: -
j_gene: TRBJ2-1
d_gene: TRBD2
v_gene: TRBV27
len: 15

CDR3nt: TGTGCCAGCAGCTTAGGCCTAGCATGGGATACGCAGTATTTT
CDR3aa: CASSLGLAWDTQYF
abundance: -
j_gene: TRBJ2-3
d_gene: -
v_gene: TRBV13
len: 14